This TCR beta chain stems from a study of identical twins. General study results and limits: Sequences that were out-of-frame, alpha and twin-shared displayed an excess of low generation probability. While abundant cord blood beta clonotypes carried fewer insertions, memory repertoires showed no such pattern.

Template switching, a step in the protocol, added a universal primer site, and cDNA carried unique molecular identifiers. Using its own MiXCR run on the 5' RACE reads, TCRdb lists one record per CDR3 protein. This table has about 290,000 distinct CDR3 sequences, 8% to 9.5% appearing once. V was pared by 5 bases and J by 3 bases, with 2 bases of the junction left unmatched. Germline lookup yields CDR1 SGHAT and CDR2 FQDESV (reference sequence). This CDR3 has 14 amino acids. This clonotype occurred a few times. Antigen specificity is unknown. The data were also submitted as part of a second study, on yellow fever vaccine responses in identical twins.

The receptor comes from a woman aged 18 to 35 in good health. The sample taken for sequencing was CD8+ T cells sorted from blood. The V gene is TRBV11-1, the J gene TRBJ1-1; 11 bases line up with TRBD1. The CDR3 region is CASSPGQGDTEAFF. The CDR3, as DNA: TGTGCCAGCAGCCCGGGACAGGGGGACACTGAAGCTTTCTTT.